One and the same sample provided the 22 T cell receptor beta chains below, sequenced in a study of blood T cell repertoires in COVID-19. Assay used: immunoSEQ multiplex PCR; TCRdb lists only in-frame clones, some missing. The sample carries tens of thousands of clones, roughly 78% recorded once. The material sequenced was peripheral blood. The origin of the receptors is a man aged 60-69 years with active or convalescent COVID-19.

The V call is TRBV2, the J call TRBJ2-7, with TRBD2 as a possible D gene (5 bases). CDR1 is SNHLY, CDR2 FYNNEI, per germline. Trimming shortened V by 7 bases and J by 3 bases, and 13 bases separated the two germline ends. This CDR3 is built from 13 residues. CDR3 sequence: CASKSRASYEQYF. The CDR3, as DNA: TGTGCCAGCAAATCGCGGGCGAGCTACGAGCAGTACTTC.

The chain employs TRBV9 and TRBJ1-3; a possible D gene is TRBD1 (5 bases). Germline V gene lookup returns CDR1 SGDLS and CDR2 YYNGEE. V lost 0 bases and J 8 bases, leaving 15 bases between the germline ends. This CDR3 has 15 residues. CDR3 nucleotide sequence: TGTGCCAGCAGCGTAGGAAGGGGAGGAGAGCACACCATATATTTT. Amino acid sequence: CASSVGRGGEHTIYF.

The chain couples TRBV6-5 to TRBJ1-1; possibly TRBD1 for D (5 bases). The CDR3 extends over 14 amino acids. Germline loops: CDR1 MNHEY, CDR2 SVGAGI. V was shortened by 5 bases and J by 4 bases, with 14 bases between the two germline ends. This CDR3 is CASSRQSTGTEAFF. CDR3 in DNA: TGTGCCAGCAGTCGACAGAGTACCGGCACTGAAGCTTTCTTT.

V gene TRBV6-2 or TRBV6-3 combines with J gene TRBJ2-1; 10 positions agree with TRBD1. V was clipped by 1 base and J by 3 bases; unmatched bases: 6. The CDR3 sequence is 17 residues long. Germline-derived CDR1 and CDR2 are MNHEY and SVGEGT. CDR3 sequence (DNA): TGTGCCAGCAGTTACTACGGGACAGGGGATTTCTACAATGAGCAGTTCTTC. Translated, it gives CASSYYGTGDFYNEQFF.

The V gene is TRBV6-5, the J gene TRBJ1-2; no clear D gene. This CDR3 has 11 amino acids. Germline CDR1 is MNHEY and CDR2 is SVGAGI. V lost 8 bases and J lost 5, with 9 bases in between. The CDR3 protein is CASSQIYGYTF. CDR3 coding DNA: TGTGCCAGCTCACAGATATATGGCTACACCTTC.

This sequence joins TRBV29-1 and TRBJ2-1; tentatively, D is TRBD1 (5 bases). The CDR3 totals 12 residues. In germline, CDR1 is SQVTM, CDR2 ANQGSEA. V was cut by 7 bases and J by 2 bases, with 9 bases left in between. CDR3 DNA sequence: TGCAGCGCACAGGTTACCTACAATGAGCAGTTCTTC. Translated, it gives CSAQVTYNEQFF.

In this sample, this clone turned up a few times. This chain joins TRBV20-1 and TRBJ2-2, with D possibly matching TRBD1 (6 bases). V was cut by 3 bases and J by 1 base, with 9 bases left in between. CDR1 is DFQATT and CDR2 is SNEGSKA in the germline V gene (reference sequence). This CDR3 is 14 amino acids long. The DNA of the CDR3 is TGCAGTGCTAGTCGGACAGAGAACACCGGGGAGCTGTTTTTT. Translating gives CSASRTENTGELFF.

This chain connects TRBV2 to TRBJ1-6; TRBD1 is a possible D gene (6 bases). This CDR3 has 12 residues. Trimming cost V 5 bases and J 13 bases, with 12 bases left between them. Germline V CDR1 and CDR2: SNHLY, FYNNEI. The CDR3 DNA reads as TGTGCCAGCAGTCAGGGGCCGACGCCCCTCCACTTT. Encoded protein: CASSQGPTPLHF.

The chain couples TRBV2 to TRBJ1-2; no clear D gene. The CDR3 covers 10 residues. Trimming pared 3 bases from V and 8 bases from J, leaving 4 bases between. Germline V gives CDR1 SNHLY, CDR2 FYNNEI. The CDR3 nucleotides read TGTGCCAGCAGTGAGGGCGGCTACACCTTC. Its protein is CASSEGGYTF.

The rearrangement joins TRBV5-5 to TRBJ2-5, with D possibly TRBD2 on 6 matching bases. This CDR3 is built from 15 residues. Deletions cut 5 bases from V and 3 bases from J, with 17 bases between. Germline CDR1 SGHKS, CDR2 YYEKEE (reference sequence). CDR3: CASRGTPNGEETQYF. In DNA, the CDR3 is TGTGCCAGCAGAGGGACTCCAAATGGGGAAGAGACCCAGTACTTC.

V usage is TRBV6-2 or TRBV6-3 and J usage is TRBJ1-5; 7 bases match TRBD1. V lost 2 bases, J lost 6 bases, and 7 bases stayed unmatched. Germline lookup yields CDR1 MNHEY and CDR2 SVGEGT. The CDR3 is 15 amino acids. The CDR3 region has the DNA TGTGCCAGCAGTTACAGGGAGAAGGGGGCTCAGCCCCAGCATTTT. Translated: CASSYREKGAQPQHF.

The rearrangement joins TRBV27 to TRBJ2-7; 9 bases fit TRBD2. The CDR3 length is 15 residues. In germline, CDR1 is MNHEY, CDR2 SMNVEV (reference sequence). V lost 3 bases, J lost 3 bases, and 6 bases stayed unmatched. DNA of the CDR3: TGTGCCAGCAGTTTTAGACTAGCGGCCTTCTACGAGCAGTACTTC. Its protein is CASSFRLAAFYEQYF.

This sequence joins TRBV7-2 and TRBJ2-4; D unresolved. This CDR3 has 15 residues. Between the trimmed V and J ends, which lost 5 bases and 11 bases, there was a span of 22 bases. Germline V gene sequence: CDR1 SGHTA, CDR2 FQGNSA. The CDR3 is CASSRGGTFPNFQYF. CDR3 nucleotide sequence: TGTGCCAGCAGCAGAGGTGGAACTTTCCCTAACTTTCAGTACTTC. Based on the CDR3 plus reference TRBV7-2 and TRBJ2-4, the full variable domain is GAGVSQSPSNKVTEKGKDVELRCDPISGHTALYWYRQSLGQGLEFLIYFQGNSAPDKSGLPSDRFSAERTGGSVSTLTIQRTQQEDSAVYLCASSRGGTFPNFQYFGAGTRLSVL.

The J gene is TRBJ1-6, the V gene TRBV7-6, with TRBD1 as a possible D gene (5 bases). The V gene lost 1 base and the J gene lost 6 bases, with 10 bases spanning the gap. This CDR3 is 15 amino acids long. Germline CDR1 is SGHVS and CDR2 is FNYEAQ. The CDR3 sequence is CASSLVSQGNSPLHF. The CDR3 nucleotides read TGTGCCAGCAGCTTAGTTAGTCAGGGTAATTCACCCCTCCACTTT.

This rearrangement joins TRBV6-4 to TRBJ1-5; the D gene is possibly TRBD1 (5 bases). The germline gives CDR1 MRHNA, CDR2 SNTAGT. V dropped 7 bases and J dropped 2 bases, with 15 bases sitting between them. This CDR3 contains 15 residues. CDR3 in DNA: TGTGCCAGCAAGCTTTCGGGGGGAGGCAATCAGCCCCAGCATTTT. Protein product: CASKLSGGGNQPQHF.

The chain employs TRBV5-1 and TRBJ2-7, with 7 bases aligning to TRBD2. The CDR3 runs 16 residues. From germline, CDR1 is SGHRS and CDR2 YFSETQ. V lost 1 base and J lost 0; bases outside the gene matches: 7. CDR3 residues: CASSLRKSGGSYEQYF. In DNA, the CDR3 is TGCGCCAGCAGCTTGCGCAAGTCGGGGGGCTCCTACGAGCAGTACTTC.

This sequence joins TRBV2 and TRBJ1-6; 10 bases agree with TRBD1. This CDR3 region has 15 residues. J gave up 4 bases and V 4 bases, and 1 base lay outside the gene matches. The germline V gene has CDR1 SNHLY and CDR2 FYNNEI. The CDR3 region has the DNA TGTGCCAGCAGTGGACAGGGGGCTTATAATTCACCCCTCCACTTT. It specifies CASSGQGAYNSPLHF.

The chain employs TRBV21-1 and TRBJ2-2; the DNA was not compared with TRBD1, the D call given in the table. TRBV21-1 is listed as a pseudogene. The CDR3 is 19 residues long. CDR3 residues: CARTLGRDIPDANTGELFF. CDR3 nucleotides: TGTGCCAGGACTTTGGGCCGGGACATACCCGACGCGAACACCGGGGAGCTGTTTTTT.

This chain uses TRBV2 with TRBJ1-1; tentatively, D is TRBD1 (6 bases). Germline V gives CDR1 SNHLY, CDR2 FYNNEI. The CDR3 consists of 16 residues. Trimming left V 1 base short and J 2 bases short, with 14 bases between. The CDR3 here is CASSEEGGGFNTEAFF. CDR3 DNA: TGTGCCAGCAGTGAAGAGGGGGGGGGATTTAACACTGAAGCTTTCTTT.

The chain is built from TRBV6-6 and TRBJ1-1; D is possibly TRBD1 (6 bases). V dropped 7 bases and J dropped 1 base, with 16 bases sitting between them. Germline CDR1 and CDR2: MNHNY and SVGAGI (reference sequence). The CDR3 has 15 residues. This chain's CDR3 is CASTQGGGWNTEAFF. CDR3 coding DNA: TGTGCCAGCACCCAAGGGGGGGGCTGGAACACTGAAGCTTTCTTT.

The genes are TRBV7-9 and TRBJ2-7; 8 positions agree with TRBD2. V trimming: 5 bases; J trimming: 3 bases; junction bases outside the gene matches: 9. This CDR3 has 15 residues. Germline lookup yields CDR1 SEHNR and CDR2 FQNEAQ (reference sequence). The CDR3 coding sequence is TGTGCCAGCAGCACCACTGGCGGGGGGTACTACGAGCAGTACTTC. This codes for CASSTTGGGYYEQYF.

The chain employs TRBV6-5 and TRBJ1-3, with 8 bases fitting TRBD1. This CDR3 region has 13 residues. Germline V gene lookup returns CDR1 MNHEY and CDR2 SVGAGI. V dropped 6 bases and J dropped 7; count of bases not matched to a gene: 5. Here the CDR3 DNA reads TGTGCCAGCAGCTCGACAGGGGTTAACACCATATATTTT. It specifies CASSSTGVNTIYF.